Listed below are T cell receptor beta chains from one sample, sequenced in a study of T-cell memory formation after mild COVID-19. TCRdb processed the 5' RACE reads anew with MiXCR; each CDR3 protein has one entry. The sample has just over 200,000 distinct CDR3 sequences, around 9.5% seen once. The sample taken for sequencing was PBMCs or a T cell subset sorted from them (not recorded which). These receptors were obtained from a man aged 18 to 29 who had mild COVID-19 (a few samples of this study predate the infection). Cell type and time point are not known. Both conserved end residues are part of each CDR3. The D gene is left open where the match is weak. The size field is filled for only some rows; it gives once, few, many or a size class.

D gene: NA
V gene: TRBV18
J gene: TRBJ2-1
clone size: NA
CDR3 DNA: TGTGCCAGCTCACCATTAACAGGGCCAGTTGGCAATGAGCAGTTCTTC
CDR3 protein: CASSPLTGPVGNEQFF

D gene: NA
V gene: TRBV20-1
J gene: TRBJ2-3
clone size: NA
CDR3 DNA: TGCAGTGCCATTAAGGGGGGGACAGATACGCAGTATTTT
CDR3 protein: CSAIKGGTDTQYF

D gene: NA
V gene: TRBV27
J gene: TRBJ2-3
clone size: few
CDR3 DNA: TGTGCCAGCAGCACGACTAGGCTCACAGATACGCAGTATTTT
CDR3 protein: CASSTTRLTDTQYF

D gene: TRBD2
V gene: TRBV5-1
J gene: TRBJ2-3
clone size: many
CDR3 DNA: TGCGCCAGCAGCTTGGGGGGACTAGCGTTGACAGATACGCAGTATTTT
CDR3 protein: CASSLGGLALTDTQYF

D gene: NA
V gene: TRBV5-1
J gene: TRBJ1-4
clone size: NA
CDR3 DNA: TGCGCCAGCAGCCCTACAGGGTCTGCAAATAATGAAAAACTGTTTTTT
CDR3 protein: CASSPTGSANNEKLFF

D gene: NA
V gene: TRBV5-1
J gene: TRBJ1-1
clone size: NA
CDR3 DNA: TGCGCCAGCAGCACCTCAGGGCTGGTGAACACTGAAGCTTTCTTT
CDR3 protein: CASSTSGLVNTEAFF

D gene: NA
V gene: TRBV5-5
J gene: TRBJ1-5
clone size: NA
CDR3 DNA: TGTGCCAGCAGCTTGGCCGGCGACACTTATCAGCCCCAGCATTTT
CDR3 protein: CASSLAGDTYQPQHF

D gene: NA
V gene: TRBV5-1
J gene: TRBJ2-2
clone size: many
CDR3 DNA: TGCGCCAGCAGCCCCGGGACGGTGGCCGGGGAGCTGTTTTTT
CDR3 protein: CASSPGTVAGELFF

D gene: TRBD1
V gene: TRBV4-1
J gene: TRBJ1-2
clone size: few
CDR3 DNA: TGCGCCAGCAGCCAACCCGCCAGGGGACAGGGTGCTGGCTACACCTTC
CDR3 protein: CASSQPARGQGAGYTF

D gene: NA
V gene: TRBV11-2
J gene: TRBJ2-2
clone size: few
CDR3 DNA: TGTGCCAGCAGCTTTCGACTATCGAACACCGGGGAGCTGTTTTTT
CDR3 protein: CASSFRLSNTGELFF

D gene: TRBD2
V gene: TRBV10-3
J gene: TRBJ2-7
clone size: NA
CDR3 DNA: TGTGCCATCTCGGGGGGGCAAGCCTACGAGCAGTACTTC
CDR3 protein: CAISGGQAYEQYF

D gene: NA
V gene: TRBV4-1
J gene: TRBJ1-1
clone size: NA
CDR3 DNA: TGCGCCAGCAGTCCAAGAATGGTACGGGAGTTGACTGAAGCTTTCTTT
CDR3 protein: CASSPRMVRELTEAFF

D gene: TRBD1
V gene: TRBV6-1
J gene: TRBJ1-1
clone size: few
CDR3 DNA: TGTGCCAGCAGTTGGGGACAGGCCCTTGAAGCTTTCTTT
CDR3 protein: CASSWGQALEAFF

D gene: TRBD1
V gene: TRBV10-3
J gene: TRBJ1-2
clone size: NA
CDR3 DNA: TGTGCCATCAGAGGACGTGGGACAGGGGACTATGGCTACACCTTC
CDR3 protein: CAIRGRGTGDYGYTF

D gene: TRBD2
V gene: TRBV7-2
J gene: TRBJ2-2
clone size: NA
CDR3 DNA: TGTGACAGCAGACCCAGACTAGCGGTGAACACCGGGGAGCTGTTTTTT
CDR3 protein: CDSRPRLAVNTGELFF

D gene: NA
V gene: TRBV29-1
J gene: TRBJ1-1
clone size: few
CDR3 DNA: TGCAGCCACCGCCGGACAATGAACACTGAAGCTTTCTTT
CDR3 protein: CSHRRTMNTEAFF

D gene: NA
V gene: TRBV7-6
J gene: TRBJ2-3
clone size: many
CDR3 DNA: TGTGCCAGCAGCGTAACAGGGTCCGATAGGACAGATACGCAGTATTTT
CDR3 protein: CASSVTGSDRTDTQYF

D gene: NA
V gene: TRBV28
J gene: TRBJ1-5
clone size: few
CDR3 DNA: TGTGCCAGCAGTTTGCCATCTTGGGGTCAGCCCCAGCATTTT
CDR3 protein: CASSLPSWGQPQHF

D gene: NA
V gene: TRBV6-1
J gene: TRBJ1-1
clone size: NA
CDR3 DNA: TGTGCCAGCAGTGGGTACAGGGAGAGTAGCACTGAAGCTTTCTTT
CDR3 protein: CASSGYRESSTEAFF

D gene: TRBD2
V gene: TRBV20-1
J gene: TRBJ2-3
clone size: many
CDR3 DNA: TGCAGTGCTAGAGGGGACAGCGGGGGGGCCGATACGCAGTATTTT
CDR3 protein: CSARGDSGGADTQYF

D gene: NA
V gene: TRBV10-3
J gene: TRBJ1-2
clone size: NA
CDR3 DNA: TGTGCCATCTCCTTTTCGGGGACCTATGGCTACACCTTC
CDR3 protein: CAISFSGTYGYTF

D gene: TRBD1
V gene: TRBV9
J gene: TRBJ2-7
clone size: NA
CDR3 DNA: TGTGCCAGCAGCGGCCTAGTGGGACAGGGGAAGTACTTC
CDR3 protein: CASSGLVGQGKYF

D gene: TRBD1
V gene: TRBV2
J gene: TRBJ2-3
clone size: NA
CDR3 DNA: TGTGCCAGCAGAAGGACAGGGAGCTCAGATACGCAGTATTTT
CDR3 protein: CASRRTGSSDTQYF

D gene: NA
V gene: TRBV11-2
J gene: TRBJ1-1
clone size: few
CDR3 DNA: TGTGCCAGCAGCCCCATCGAGGCTGAAGCTTTCTTT
CDR3 protein: CASSPIEAEAFF

D gene: NA
V gene: TRBV5-1
J gene: TRBJ2-3
clone size: few
CDR3 DNA: TGCGCCAGCAGCTTGGAAACTAGCTGGGATACGCAGTATTTT
CDR3 protein: CASSLETSWDTQYF

D gene: NA
V gene: TRBV6-5
J gene: TRBJ2-5
clone size: few
CDR3 DNA: TGTGCCAGCAGTTATTCATCCCCAGAGACCCAGTACTTC
CDR3 protein: CASSYSSPETQYF

D gene: NA
V gene: TRBV2
J gene: TRBJ2-1
clone size: NA
CDR3 DNA: TGTGCCAGCAGTGAGGGGGCCCATTACAATGAGCAGTTCTTC
CDR3 protein: CASSEGAHYNEQFF

D gene: NA
V gene: TRBV4-2
J gene: TRBJ1-2
clone size: many
CDR3 DNA: TGTGCCAGCAGCCAAGATCTGGTGGCTCTTAAAGCTAACTATGGCTACACCTTC
CDR3 protein: CASSQDLVALKANYGYTF

D gene: NA
V gene: TRBV9
J gene: TRBJ1-1
clone size: NA
CDR3 DNA: TGTGCCAGCAGCGTAGGAGGGCAGACTGAAGCTTTCTTT
CDR3 protein: CASSVGGQTEAFF

D gene: TRBD2
V gene: TRBV12-3/TRBV12-4
J gene: TRBJ2-2
clone size: many
CDR3 DNA: TGTGCCAGCAGTCCGCCCTCCGGACTAGCGGGGACTTTCCCCGGGGAGCTGTTTTTT
CDR3 protein: CASSPPSGLAGTFPGELFF

D gene: NA
V gene: TRBV6-5
J gene: TRBJ1-6
clone size: few
CDR3 DNA: TGTGCCAGCAGTTACGGGCAGGGACGGTTTTCACCCCTCCACTTT
CDR3 protein: CASSYGQGRFSPLHF

D gene: NA
V gene: TRBV28
J gene: TRBJ1-2
clone size: few
CDR3 DNA: TGTGCCAGCACCAGGGGAGGTTTATTTAAGGGCTACACCTTC
CDR3 protein: CASTRGGLFKGYTF

D gene: NA
V gene: TRBV5-6
J gene: TRBJ1-4
clone size: NA
CDR3 DNA: TGTGCCAGCAGCTTACAGGTTAATGAAAAACTGTTTTTT
CDR3 protein: CASSLQVNEKLFF

D gene: NA
V gene: TRBV20-1
J gene: TRBJ2-3
clone size: NA
CDR3 DNA: TGCAGTGCTAGGGTGGGCGATGGCACAGATACGCAGTATTTT
CDR3 protein: CSARVGDGTDTQYF

D gene: TRBD1
V gene: TRBV7-2
J gene: TRBJ2-1
clone size: few
CDR3 DNA: TGTGCCAGCAGCTTAGACAGGGGGCTCAATGAGCAGTTCTTC
CDR3 protein: CASSLDRGLNEQFF

D gene: NA
V gene: TRBV10-3
J gene: TRBJ2-1
clone size: NA
CDR3 DNA: TGTGCCATCAGTGACGCCCCGGGACCCCCACATGAGCAGTTCTTC
CDR3 protein: CAISDAPGPPHEQFF

D gene: NA
V gene: TRBV10-2
J gene: TRBJ1-1
clone size: many
CDR3 DNA: TGCGCCAGCAGATCTCCCGTCCGGTACAACACTGAAGCTTTCTTT
CDR3 protein: CASRSPVRYNTEAFF

D gene: NA
V gene: TRBV6-6
J gene: TRBJ1-5
clone size: NA
CDR3 DNA: TGTGCCACCCGACAGGCAAGCGGAAAGCCCCAGCATTTT
CDR3 protein: CATRQASGKPQHF

D gene: TRBD1
V gene: TRBV4-3
J gene: TRBJ2-1
clone size: many
CDR3 DNA: TGCGCCAGCAGCCAAGATGCGGACAGGGACTACAATGAGCAGTTCTTC
CDR3 protein: CASSQDADRDYNEQFF

D gene: NA
V gene: TRBV7-9
J gene: TRBJ1-1
clone size: NA
CDR3 DNA: TGTGCCAGCAGCTTCCATCCTCCCTTGAACACTGAAGCTTTCTTT
CDR3 protein: CASSFHPPLNTEAFF

D gene: NA
V gene: TRBV3-1
J gene: TRBJ1-1
clone size: few
CDR3 DNA: TGTGCCAGCAGCCTTGGAATCTCGGCGGCTGAAGCTTTCTTT
CDR3 protein: CASSLGISAAEAFF

D gene: NA
V gene: TRBV7-7
J gene: TRBJ2-5
clone size: NA
CDR3 DNA: TGTGCCAGCAGCTTAGATAGAGGGGAACAAGAGACCCAGTACTTC
CDR3 protein: CASSLDRGEQETQYF

D gene: NA
V gene: TRBV28
J gene: TRBJ1-1
clone size: few
CDR3 DNA: TGTGCCAGCACCTTCGGGGGGGGGCAGAACACTGAAGCTTTCTTT
CDR3 protein: CASTFGGGQNTEAFF

D gene: TRBD2
V gene: TRBV4-2
J gene: TRBJ2-3
clone size: few
CDR3 DNA: TGTGCCAGCAGCCAAGGGCTTAGCGGGACGCAGTATTTT
CDR3 protein: CASSQGLSGTQYF

D gene: TRBD1
V gene: TRBV7-2
J gene: TRBJ2-6
clone size: NA
CDR3 DNA: TGTGCCAGCAGCCCGCGGGACAGGGGGCCTGGGGCCAACGTCCTGACTTTC
CDR3 protein: CASSPRDRGPGANVLTF

D gene: NA
V gene: TRBV11-2
J gene: TRBJ1-2
clone size: few
CDR3 DNA: TGTGCCAGCAGCTTCCCTTCACTGGGCCCACCAGACAAGGTCTATGGCTACACCTTC
CDR3 protein: CASSFPSLGPPDKVYGYTF